This record concerns one T cell receptor beta chain sequence. The data were taken from a study of T-cell memory formation after mild COVID-19. Study-wide background: TCR clusters were largely donor specific.

One entry per CDR3 protein, called by TCRdb with MiXCR from the 5' RACE reads. The sample shows 350,000 to 450,000 distinct CDR3 sequences, 24% of them seen only once. Trimming left V 3 bases short and J 0 bases short, with 16 bases between. Germline-derived CDR1 and CDR2 are SGHKS and YYEKEE (reference sequence). The CDR3 sequence is 16 residues long. The source is an adult woman who had mild COVID-19 (a few samples of this study predate the infection). Cell type and time point are not known. The gene calls are TRBV5-5 and TRBJ2-7; perhaps TRBD2 as D (5 bases). The sequenced sample was PBMCs or a T cell subset sorted from them (not recorded which). The CDR3 region is CASSSGDYPSSYEQYF. The CDR3 DNA reads TGTGCCAGCAGCTCCGGGGATTATCCGAGCTCCTACGAGCAGTACTTC. Complete variable domain (other parts from reference TRBV5-5 and TRBJ2-7): DAGVTQSPTHLIKTRGQQVTLRCSPISGHKSVSWYQQVLGQGPQFIFQYYEKEERGRGNFPDRFSARQFPNYSSELNVNALLLGDSALYLCASSSGDYPSSYEQYFGPGTRLTVT.